This TCR beta chain was observed in a study of T-cell reconstitution after alpha-beta-depleted transplantation in children. The library targeted TCRbeta and was prepared with unique molecular identifiers. TCRdb reprocessed the PCR reads with MiXCR, giving one entry per CDR3 protein. The data hold 250,000 or so distinct CDR3 sequences, with about 24% observed a single time. The study's findings and limits: Expanded graft clones numbering several hundred reportedly gave rise to alpha-beta T cells about two months after transplant. T cells produced anew were the main source of T-cell counts and diversity one year after transplant.

Remarks on this clonotype: The antigen remains unidentified.

This clonotype was sampled from a female patient aged 2 to 10 who had a stem cell transplant for congenital amegakaryocytic thrombocytopenia, so the T cells may come from the graft donor. Sample: PBMCs, mostly from graft donor cells, taken 360 days after TCRalphabeta/CD19-depleted stem cell transplant.

This CDR3 is CASSLTSGVIEQFF. The CDR3 DNA follows: TGTGCCAGCAGCCTGACTAGCGGGGTTATTGAGCAGTTCTTC. This chain uses TRBV7-9 with TRBJ2-1; 11 nucleotides align to TRBD2. Germline CDR1 and CDR2: SEHNR and FQNEAQ (reference sequence). The junction had 6 bases not matched to a gene; V was cut back by 5 bases and J by 9 bases. There are 14 residues in the CDR3.